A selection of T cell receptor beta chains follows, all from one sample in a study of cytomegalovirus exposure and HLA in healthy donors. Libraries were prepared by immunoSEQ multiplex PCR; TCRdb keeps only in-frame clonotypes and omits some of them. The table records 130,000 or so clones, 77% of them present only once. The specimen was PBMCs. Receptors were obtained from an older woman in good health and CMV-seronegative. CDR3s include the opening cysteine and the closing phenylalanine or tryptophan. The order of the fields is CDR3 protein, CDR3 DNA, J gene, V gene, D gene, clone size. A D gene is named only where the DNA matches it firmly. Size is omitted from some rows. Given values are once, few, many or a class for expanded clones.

CASSLSRTSGYEQYF TGTGCCAGCAGTTTATCGCGGACTAGCGGCTACGAGCAGTACTTC TRBJ2-7 TRBV27 TRBD2 .
CASSFRDTNNQPQHF TGTGCCAGTAGTTTCCGGGACACTAACAATCAGCCCCAGCATTTT TRBJ1-5 TRBV19 . .
CASSRTQIAGDGYTF TGTGCCAGCAGCCGCACTCAGATCGCGGGTGATGGCTACACCTTC TRBJ1-2 TRBV7-9 . .
CASYPGQGAFDNEQFF TGCGCCAGCTATCCGGGACAGGGGGCATTCGACAATGAGCAGTTCTTC TRBJ2-1 TRBV5-1 TRBD1 .
CATSRGGGWDYGYTF TGTGCCACCAGCAGAGGAGGGGGCTGGGACTATGGCTACACCTTC TRBJ1-2 TRBV15 TRBD1 .
CASMGQVVYGYTF TGTGCCAGCATGGGACAGGTAGTCTATGGCTACACCTTC TRBJ1-2 TRBV2 TRBD1 .
CASIPRTSGSYEQYF TGTGCCAGCATCCCTCGGACTAGCGGATCCTACGAGCAGTACTTC TRBJ2-7 TRBV28 TRBD2 .
CSVPATGMGTEAFF TGCAGCGTTCCCGCGACAGGGATGGGCACTGAAGCTTTCTTT TRBJ1-1 TRBV29-1 TRBD1 once
CASSRQGAVSTGELFF TGTGCCAGCAGCAGACAGGGGGCCGTTTCCACCGGGGAGCTGTTTTTT TRBJ2-2 TRBV14 TRBD1 .
CASRAGAAGLQYF TGTGCCAGCCGAGCGGGGGCGGCAGGTCTGCAGTATTTT TRBJ2-3 TRBV6-5 TRBD2 .
CASRELAGVVNEQFF TGTGCCAGCAGGGAACTGGCGGGAGTGGTTAATGAGCAGTTCTTC TRBJ2-1 TRBV27 TRBD2 .
CASSEYPVQGAPETQYF TGTGCCAGCAGCGAGTATCCAGTACAGGGGGCGCCGGAGACCCAGTACTTC TRBJ2-5 TRBV7-3 TRBD1 .
CASSSSGGRDTQYF TGTGCCAGCAGCTCCAGCGGGGGACGAGATACGCAGTATTTT TRBJ2-3 TRBV11-2 TRBD2 .
CASSLDGGTEAFF TGTGCCAGCTCACTCGACGGGGGGACTGAAGCTTTCTTT TRBJ1-1 TRBV18 . .
CASSLGPTSEQFF TGTGCCAGCAGCTTAGGCCCTACCTCTGAGCAGTTCTTC TRBJ2-1 TRBV11-2 . once
CASSFRAGTLFYEQYF TGTGCCAGCAGTTTTAGAGCGGGGACTCTCTTCTACGAGCAGTACTTC TRBJ2-7 TRBV27 TRBD2 .
CASSPPLTSAERDTQYF TGTGCCAGCTCACCACCCTTGACTAGCGCCGAACGAGATACGCAGTATTTT TRBJ2-3 TRBV18 TRBD2 .
CSVEDSGGSSDEQYF TGCAGCGTTGAAGATTCCGGCGGGAGTAGCGACGAGCAGTACTTC TRBJ2-7 TRBV29-1 TRBD2 .
CSSSAPIEKLFF TGTTCCAGCAGCGCTCCTATTGAAAAACTGTTTTTT TRBJ1-4 TRBV7-9 . .
CASSDMRNTEAFF TGTGCCAGCAGTGACATGAGGAACACTGAAGCTTTCTTT TRBJ1-1 TRBV2 . few
CASSLGGRGSDIGAFF TGCGCCAGCAGCCTGGGGGGGAGGGGCTCGGATATTGGAGCTTTCTTT TRBJ1-1 TRBV5-1 . .
CASSLGGSNQPQHF TGCGCCAGCAGCCTCGGGGGTAGCAATCAGCCCCAGCATTTT TRBJ1-5 TRBV10-2 . .
CASSPGLAGVDEQFF TGTGCCAGCAGCCCCGGACTAGCGGGAGTAGATGAGCAGTTCTTC TRBJ2-1 TRBV11-3 TRBD2 .
CASSTHTGGTGGYEQYF TGTGCCAGCAGTACACACACGGGTGGGACAGGAGGCTACGAGCAGTACTTC TRBJ2-7 TRBV28 TRBD1 .
CASSVAGRQETQYF TGTGCCAGCAGCGTAGCTGGGCGCCAAGAGACCCAGTACTTC TRBJ2-5 TRBV9 . .
CASRPGEAKPSYEQYF TGTGCCAGCAGGCCGGGGGAGGCGAAGCCCTCCTACGAGCAGTACTTC TRBJ2-7 TRBV2 . .
CAWSVRTGDTQYF TGTGCCTGGAGTGTACGGACTGGAGATACGCAGTATTTT TRBJ2-3 TRBV30 . .
CASSFPTAGGLNTGELFF TGCGCCAGCAGCTTCCCGACGGCGGGAGGTTTGAACACCGGGGAGCTGTTTTTT TRBJ2-2 TRBV5-1 TRBD2 .
CASRPSGTDLTGELFF TGTGCCAGCAGGCCCTCCGGGACAGACCTTACCGGGGAGCTGTTTTTT TRBJ2-2 TRBV11-2 TRBD1 .
CASSGTFVTGNTEAFF TGTGCCAGTAGTGGGACCTTTGTGACAGGGAACACTGAAGCTTTCTTT TRBJ1-1 TRBV19 . .
CASTKTTPTRNTEAFF TGTGCCAGCACCAAAACCACCCCCACAAGGAACACTGAAGCTTTCTTT TRBJ1-1 TRBV28 . .
CASRNRHASTDTQYF TGTGCCAGCAGGAACAGGCATGCAAGCACAGATACGCAGTATTTT TRBJ2-3 TRBV6-4 . .